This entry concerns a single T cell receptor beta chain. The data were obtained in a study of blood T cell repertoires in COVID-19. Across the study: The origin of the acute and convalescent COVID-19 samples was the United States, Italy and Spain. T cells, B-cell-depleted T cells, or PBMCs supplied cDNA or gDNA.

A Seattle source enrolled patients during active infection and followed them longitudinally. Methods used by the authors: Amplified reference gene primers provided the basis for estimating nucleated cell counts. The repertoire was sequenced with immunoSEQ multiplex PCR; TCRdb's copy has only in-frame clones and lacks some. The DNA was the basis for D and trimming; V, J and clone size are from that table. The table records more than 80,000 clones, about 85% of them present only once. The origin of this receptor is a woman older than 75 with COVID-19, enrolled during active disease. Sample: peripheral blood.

The DNA for the CDR3 is TGCGCCAGCAGCTGGGTTCTAGCGGGAGTCGAGCAGTACTTC. Its protein is CASSWVLAGVEQYF. The chain is built from TRBV5-1 and TRBJ2-7; TRBD2 agrees at 10 bases. CDR1 is SGHRS and CDR2 is YFSETQ in the germline V gene. The CDR3 consists of 14 residues. V shed 3 bases, J shed 6 bases, and the junction held 6 bases outside the gene matches.